This T cell receptor (beta chain) was captured by sequencing in a study of radiation and T cells in renal cell carcinoma. Germline V gene sequence: CDR1 SGHRS, CDR2 YFSETQ. Unmatched junction bases numbered 8, after V lost 1 base and J lost 2 bases. The CDR3 is made up of 18 amino acids. Time point reported: baseline pretreatment blood. As for treatment: 15 Gy SBRT to primary tumor, nephrectomy 4 weeks later. Only in-frame clones appear in the TCRdb table, and some are missing; sequencing was by immunoSEQ multiplex PCR. The sample lists 45,000 to 65,000 clones, around 80% occurring once. The TCR was taken from a man aged 60 to 75 with renal cell carcinoma. Sequences were derived from blood, sampled from a patient whose treatment included radiotherapy and nephrectomy. V gene TRBV5-1 combines with J gene TRBJ2-3; TRBD2 agrees at 12 bases. For the CDR3, the DNA is TGCGCCAGCAGCTTGAGGCTAGCGGGAGGGTTAGCCACAGATACGCAGTATTTT. Translated: CASSLRLAGGLATDTQYF.